These 5 T cell receptor beta chains were all obtained from the same sample, sequenced in a study of post-analysis software for immune sequencing data. Study-wide points: The study found TRBV5-6, TRBV5-1 and TRBV20-1 among about five TRBV segments more frequent in patients than controls.

No antigen has been assigned to these receptors. Unique molecular identifiers tagged the TCR beta cDNA libraries. TCRdb re-derived calls from the PCR reads in MiXCR, one entry per CDR3 protein. The sample holds around 250,000 distinct CDR3 sequences; 36% are singletons and the top ten take around 5%. The source material was blood. These TCRs come from a girl aged 5 to 17 with multiple sclerosis.

This clonotype was seen ten or more times. The CDR3 here is CASCRGGGTDTQYF. The CDR3, as DNA: TGCGCCAGCTGTCGTGGGGGAGGCACAGATACGCAGTATTTT. The chain links TRBV10-2 to TRBJ2-3; D may correspond to TRBD1 or TRBD2 (5 bases each). Germline values: CDR1 WSHSY, CDR2 SAAADI. The CDR3 has 14 amino acids. Trimming shortened V by 8 bases and J by 1 base, and 13 bases separated the two germline ends.

This clonotype has ten or more counts. The chain couples TRBV20-1 to TRBJ1-6, with 8 nucleotides matching TRBD1. The CDR3 loop spans 14 amino acids. Germline CDR1 and CDR2: DFQATT and SNEGSKA (reference sequence). The J segment lost 7 bases and the V segment lost 3 bases, leaving 5 bases of the junction unmatched. This chain's CDR3 is CSARTDRDNSPLHF. The CDR3 DNA reads as TGCAGTGCTAGGACGGACAGGGACAATTCACCCCTCCACTTT.

The V call is TRBV7-2, the J call TRBJ1-2; 8 nucleotides align to TRBD1. This CDR3 has 15 residues. Germline CDR1 reads SGHTA; CDR2 reads FQGNSA. Germline trimming cut 5 bases from V and 5 bases from J; bases unmatched to any gene: 10. The CDR3, as DNA: TGTGCCAGCAGCCCTACTGCCGGACAGGGATATGGCTACACCTTC. Translation gives CASSPTAGQGYGYTF. The full variable domain, its missing parts supplied by reference TRBV7-2 and TRBJ1-2, is GAGVSQSPSNKVTEKGKDVELRCDPISGHTALYWYRQSLGQGLEFLIYFQGNSAPDKSGLPSDRFSAERTGGSVSTLTIQRTQQEDSAVYLCASSPTAGQGYGYTFGSGTRLTVV.

The sample holds a few counts of this clonotype. This chain connects TRBV5-6 to TRBJ2-1; 8 nucleotides match TRBD2. This CDR3 spans 14 amino acids. The germline gives CDR1 SGHDT, CDR2 YYEEEE. V shed 2 bases, J shed 9 bases, and the junction held 7 bases outside the gene matches. CDR3 DNA: TGTGCCAGCAGCTTACCAGCGGGAGCAACTGAGCAGTTCTTC. Its translation is CASSLPAGATEQFF.

DNA for the CDR3: TGTGCCAGCAGTTCACGACAGGGACAGGGCACTGAAGCTTTCTTT. Its translation is CASSSRQGQGTEAFF. This chain joins TRBV12-3 or TRBV12-4 and TRBJ1-1, with 9 bases fitting TRBD1. V was clipped by 4 bases and J by 4 bases; unmatched bases: 7. The CDR3 runs 15 residues.